The 26 T cell receptor beta chains listed next were all sequenced from one sample in a study of blood T cell repertoires in COVID-19. Assay: immunoSEQ multiplex PCR; the TCRdb copy retains only in-frame clones and omits some. The sample holds over 250,000 clones, roughly 80% seen once. Material for sequencing was peripheral blood. The receptors shown here come from a woman aged 45-60 years who had recovered from COVID-19.

This chain connects TRBV28 to TRBJ1-6, with a weak D call TRBD1 (6 bases). Germline V lookup: CDR1 MDHEN, CDR2 SYDVKM. V dropped 5 bases and J dropped 9 bases, with 14 bases sitting between them. This CDR3 is built from 14 residues. The CDR3 loop is CASSRDTGGSPLHF. In DNA form, the CDR3 reads TGTGCCAGCAGTCGGGACACTGGGGGTTCACCCCTCCACTTT.

This clone was seen only once. The rearrangement uses TRBV4-1 and TRBJ1-4, with 9 positions matching TRBD1. The CDR3 length is 15 residues. The ends lost 1 base at V and 6 bases at J; junction bases unmatched: 3. Germline V CDR1 and CDR2: MGHRA, YSYEKL. CDR3 loop: CASSQAGTGYEKLFF. The CDR3 DNA follows: TGCGCCAGCAGCCAAGCCGGGACAGGGTATGAAAAACTGTTTTTT.

In this sample, this clone turned up a few times. The chain carries TRBV12-5 and TRBJ2-1, with 8 nucleotides matching TRBD1. The CDR3 is 13 residues long. In germline, CDR1 is LGHNT, CDR2 FRNRAP. J gave up 10 bases and V 3 bases, and 5 bases lay outside the gene matches. DNA for the CDR3: TGTGCTAGTGGTTTTTGGACAGGGCGGGAGCAGTTCTTC. Amino acid sequence: CASGFWTGREQFF.

V gene TRBV4-2 combines with J gene TRBJ2-7; a possible D gene is TRBD1 (6 bases). V was shortened by 0 bases and J by 0 bases, with 9 bases between the two germline ends. Germline values: CDR1 LGHNA, CDR2 YNFKEQ. This CDR3 spans 15 amino acids. CDR3 amino acids: CASSQEQGPSYEQYF. CDR3 bases: TGTGCCAGCAGCCAAGAACAGGGTCCCTCCTACGAGCAGTACTTC.

This clone occurred once. This chain connects TRBV18 to TRBJ1-5; the D gene is possibly TRBD1 (5 bases). The V gene lost 3 bases and the J gene lost 1 base, with 10 bases spanning the gap. Per germline, CDR1 KGHSH and CDR2 LQKENI. CDR3 size: 15 residues. The CDR3 protein is CASSPLRQSNQPQHF. The CDR3 DNA is TGTGCCAGCTCACCTCTAAGACAGAGCAATCAGCCCCAGCATTTT.

The genes are TRBV6-2 or TRBV6-3 and TRBJ2-7; 14 bases fit TRBD2. In germline, CDR1 is MNHEY, CDR2 SVGEGT. CDR3 length: 18 residues. V gave up 6 bases and J gave up 2 bases; unmatched junction bases: 12. CDR3 DNA sequence: TGTGCCAGCAGCCGCCAACCGGGACTAGCGGGAGAGGCCTACGAGCAGTACTTC. This encodes CASSRQPGLAGEAYEQYF.

This clone was seen a few times. The V call is TRBV14, the J call TRBJ2-2; TRBD1 aligns across 7 bases. The J segment lost 6 bases and the V segment lost 0 bases, leaving 7 bases of the junction unmatched. CDR1 and CDR2 from the germline V gene are SGHDN and FVKESK. The CDR3 has 16 residues. DNA of the CDR3: TGTGCCAGCAGCCAAGAAAGGGGGCTAAGTGCCGGGGAGCTGTTTTTT. Translating gives CASSQERGLSAGELFF. Combining the CDR3 with reference TRBV14 and TRBJ2-2 gives the whole variable domain EAGVTQFPSHSVIEKGQTVTLRCDPISGHDNLYWYRRVMGKEIKFLLHFVKESKQDESGMPNNRFLAERTGGTYSTLKVQPAELEDSGVYFCASSQERGLSAGELFFGEGSRLTVL.

The V and J genes are TRBV5-1 and TRBJ1-2; D is unclear. The CDR3 runs 15 residues. With 0 bases removed from V and 7 bases from J, the gap between germline ends came to 16 bases. Per germline, CDR1 SGHRS and CDR2 YFSETQ. The CDR3 loop reads CASSLDGGGPSGYTF. The CDR3 nucleotides are TGCGCCAGCAGCTTGGATGGTGGAGGTCCGAGTGGCTACACCTTC.

This chain joins TRBV15 and TRBJ1-5; 7 nucleotides match TRBD1. V gave up 1 base and J gave up 0 bases; unmatched junction bases: 9. The CDR3 runs to 18 residues. Germline V gene lookup returns CDR1 LNHNV and CDR2 YYDKDF (reference sequence). The CDR3 DNA is TGTGCCACCAGCAGAGGGGGACAGAGTGTAGGTAGCAATCAGCCCCAGCATTTT. Residues: CATSRGGQSVGSNQPQHF. The full variable domain, completed using reference TRBV15 and TRBJ1-5, is DAMVIQNPRYQVTQFGKPVTLSCSQTLNHNVMYWYQQKSSQAPKLLFHYYDKDFNNEADTPDNFQSRRPNTSFCFLDIRSPGLGDTAMYLCATSRGGQSVGSNQPQHFGDGTRLSIL.

This chain connects TRBV9 to TRBJ2-3; 7 nucleotides align to TRBD1. The ends lost 6 bases at V and 0 bases at J; junction bases unmatched: 4. Germline loops: CDR1 SGDLS, CDR2 YYNGEE. The CDR3 has 14 residues. The CDR3 DNA reads as TGTGCCAGCACCAAGGGACAGAGCACAGATACGCAGTATTTT. Translation: CASTKGQSTDTQYF.

The J gene is TRBJ2-5, the V gene TRBV6-2 or TRBV6-3; 12 bases map to TRBD2. V shed 6 bases and J 5 bases; nucleotides not matched to a gene: 7. Germline CDR1 MNHEY, CDR2 SVGEGT. The CDR3 sequence is 15 residues long. DNA of the CDR3: TGTGCCAGCAGCTCCCTAGCGGGGGGGATCGAGACCCAGTACTTC. It translates to CASSSLAGGIETQYF.

This clone was observed a single time. Written as DNA, the CDR3 is TGTGCCAGCTCACGAACCCAAGAGGAAAAACTGTTTTTT. It specifies CASSRTQEEKLFF. The chain has TRBV18 and TRBJ1-4; no clear D gene. Looked up from germline, CDR1 is KGHSH and CDR2 is LQKENI. The CDR3 is 13 amino acids. V lost 4 bases and J 8 bases, leaving 11 bases between the germline ends. Full variable domain (rest looked up from reference TRBV18 and TRBJ1-4): NAGVMQNPRHLVRRRGQEARLRCSPMKGHSHVYWYRQLPEEGLKFMVYLQKENIIDESGMPKERFSAEFPKEGPSILRIQQVVRGDSAAYFCASSRTQEEKLFFGSGTQLSVL.

The V and J genes are TRBV18 and TRBJ2-5; TRBD2 agrees at 8 bases. Germline values: CDR1 KGHSH, CDR2 LQKENI. The V gene end was trimmed by 2 bases and the J gene end by 4 bases; junction bases not matched to a gene: 6. The CDR3 runs 15 residues. CDR3 in DNA: TGTGCCAGCTCACCATGGCGGGAGGCAAGAGAGACCCAGTACTTC. Protein: CASSPWREARETQYF.

The J gene is TRBJ1-1, the V gene TRBV11-3; no definite D call. The CDR3 loop spans 13 amino acids. Germline lookup yields CDR1 SGHNT and CDR2 YENEEA. Trimming shortened V by 1 base and J by 0 bases, and 3 bases separated the two germline ends. The CDR3 region is CASSLVLNTEAFF. CDR3 bases: TGTGCCAGCAGCTTAGTATTGAACACTGAAGCTTTCTTT.

This clone was seen just once. This chain connects TRBV6-2 or TRBV6-3 to TRBJ2-1, with TRBD2 identical over 10 bases. The germline V gene encodes CDR1 MNHEY and CDR2 SVGEGT. The CDR3 totals 15 residues. V trimming: 6 bases; J trimming: 7 bases; junction bases outside the gene matches: 9. CDR3 sequence: CASSLQREGHNEQFF. CDR3 bases: TGTGCCAGCAGCCTCCAGCGGGAGGGCCATAATGAGCAGTTCTTC.

The rearrangement joins TRBV7-2 to TRBJ2-2; 13 bases match TRBD2. This CDR3 comprises 16 residues. CDR1 SGHTA and CDR2 FQGNSA come from the germline V gene. With V trimmed by 5 bases and J by 7 bases, 7 bases remained unmatched. The CDR3 protein is CASSPRTSGSSGELFF. CDR3 bases: TGTGCCAGCAGCCCCCGGACTAGCGGGAGTAGCGGGGAGCTGTTTTTT.

CDR3 in amino acids: CASSRIPGQPNSPLHF. The CDR3 DNA sequence: TGTGCCAGCAGCCGAATTCCGGGACAGCCTAATTCACCCCTCCACTTT. V gene TRBV5-8 combines with J gene TRBJ1-6; 7 bases fit TRBD1. Germline values: CDR1 SGHTS, CDR2 YDEGEE. This CDR3 has 16 residues. V dropped 4 bases and J dropped 6; count of bases not matched to a gene: 10.

V is TRBV7-3 and J is TRBJ2-7; 10 bases map to TRBD1. Germline CDR1 and CDR2: SGHTA and FQGTGA. Trimming took 5 bases from V and 8 from J; bases not matched to a gene: 12. This CDR3 is 15 amino acids long. Here the CDR3 DNA reads TGTGCCAGCAGCCCCGGACAGGGGGGACTTCGGCAGCAGTACTTC. The encoded protein is CASSPGQGGLRQQYF.

The V and J genes are TRBV29-1 and TRBJ2-1; 12 positions match TRBD2. V lost 7 bases to trimming and J lost 3 bases; unmatched junction nucleotides: 4. Germline lookup yields CDR1 SQVTM and CDR2 ANQGSEA. CDR3 size: 14 residues. The CDR3 region has the DNA TGCAGCGCCCTAGCGGGAGGGGTCTACAATGAGCAGTTCTTC. It translates to CSALAGGVYNEQFF.

The J gene is TRBJ2-7, the V gene TRBV7-2; 9 bases line up with TRBD1. With 5 bases clipped from V and 0 bases from J, the junction kept 2 bases outside the gene matches. CDR1 and CDR2 (germline): SGHTA, FQGNSA. CDR3 length: 14 residues. This CDR3 reads CASSKDRGSYEQYF. As DNA, the CDR3 is TGTGCCAGCAGCAAGGACAGGGGCTCCTACGAGCAGTACTTC.

This clone was detected once. The chain joins TRBV6-2 or TRBV6-3 to TRBJ1-5; 7 bases fit TRBD1. Per germline, CDR1 MNHEY and CDR2 SVGEGT. This CDR3 has 19 amino acids. J lost 4 bases, V lost 6 bases, and 21 bases had no gene match. CDR3 region: CASSPGTAVGYRLNQPQHF. In DNA form, the CDR3 reads TGTGCCAGCAGCCCCGGGACAGCCGTAGGATACAGGCTTAATCAGCCCCAGCATTTT.

The chain carries TRBV3-1 (or the pseudogene TRBV3-2) and TRBJ2-3; D call uncertain. Germline lookup yields CDR1 LGHDT and CDR2 YNNKEL (reference sequence). Trimming cost V 0 bases and J 0 bases, with 7 bases left between them. This CDR3 spans 15 amino acids. In DNA form, the CDR3 reads TGTGCCAGCAGCCAAGATAATACTAGCACAGATACGCAGTATTTT. This codes for CASSQDNTSTDTQYF.

This clone was observed a handful of times. The chain couples TRBV4-3 to TRBJ1-3; D is ambiguous. The CDR3 is 15 amino acids. Trimming pared 0 bases from V and 0 bases from J, leaving 6 bases between. Germline V gene sequence: CDR1 LGHNA, CDR2 YSLEER. The CDR3 is CASSQDPVSGNTIYF. The CDR3 nucleotides read TGCGCCAGCAGCCAAGATCCAGTCTCTGGAAACACCATATATTTT.

The rearrangement joins TRBV18 to TRBJ2-7, with TRBD2 matching 13 bases. The CDR3 contains 15 residues. V lost 4 bases, J lost 7 bases, and 7 bases stayed unmatched. Germline values: CDR1 KGHSH, CDR2 LQKENI. As DNA, the CDR3 is TGTGCCAGCTCACAAACTAGCGGGAGGGCCAGGGAGCAGTACTTC. This codes for CASSQTSGRAREQYF.

This chain connects TRBV27 to TRBJ1-6; D is uncertain. Germline V gives CDR1 MNHEY, CDR2 SMNVEV (reference sequence). V was cut by 2 bases and J by 0 bases, with 11 bases left in between. CDR3 length: 17 amino acids. CDR3 nucleotides: TGTGCCAGCAGTTTAGAGGCAGCCCTCTCCTATAATTCACCCCTCCACTTT. As protein: CASSLEAALSYNSPLHF.

The V call is TRBV12-3 or TRBV12-4, the J call TRBJ1-4; possible D gene TRBD1, 5 bases. Trimming removed 6 bases from V and 12 bases from J, with 17 bases in between. The CDR3 consists of 13 residues. The CDR3 DNA is TGTGCCAGCAGGCCCCAGGAGCTAGGGGAACTGTTTTTT. Residues: CASRPQELGELFF.